The 28 T cell receptor beta chains presented below share a single source sample, sequenced in a study of T-cell reconstitution after alpha-beta-depleted transplantation in children. Using unique molecular identifiers, the investigators prepared the TCRbeta library. TCRdb used MiXCR to reprocess the PCR reads, holding one entry per CDR3 protein. The data contain under 250,000 distinct CDR3 sequences, roughly a sixth of them seen just once; the ten biggest clones take up 43%. Sample: PBMCs, mostly from graft donor cells, taken 360 days after TCRalphabeta/CD19-depleted stem cell transplant. The receptors shown here come from a male patient aged 2-10 years who had a stem cell transplant for acute lymphoblastic leukemia, so the T cells may come from the graft donor.

The J gene is TRBJ2-5, the V gene TRBV20-1; D call uncertain. In germline, CDR1 is DFQATT, CDR2 SNEGSKA (reference sequence). V lost 5 bases, J lost 7 bases, and 11 bases lay in between. The CDR3 loop spans 11 amino acids. The CDR3 here is CSAPKRGTQYF. For the CDR3, the DNA is TGCAGTGCTCCTAAGAGAGGGACCCAGTACTTC.

This clonotype showed up just a few times. J is TRBJ2-6 and V is TRBV4-1; 8 positions match TRBD1. Germline V gene sequence: CDR1 MGHRA, CDR2 YSYEKL. V shed 0 bases and J 4 bases; nucleotides not matched to a gene: 20. The length of the CDR3 is 22 residues. The CDR3, as DNA: TGCGCCAGCAGCCAAGATTTGTTGGCAGGGGGCGGTTTTTGGTCCGGGGCCAACGTCCTGACTTTC. Translating it yields CASSQDLLAGGGFWSGANVLTF.

The gene calls are TRBV5-1 and TRBJ1-2, with D unresolved. V lost 0 bases and J 5 bases, leaving 11 bases between the germline ends. The CDR3 length is 14 residues. The germline CDR1 and CDR2 sequences are SGHRS and YFSETQ. Written as DNA, the CDR3 is TGCGCCAGCAGCTTGGACGTGCGTGGGTATGGCTACACCTTC. It yields the protein CASSLDVRGYGYTF.

The gene calls are TRBV7-9 and TRBJ2-2; D is uncertain. The V end lost 8 bases, the J end lost 3 bases, and 4 bases lay between the germline ends. The CDR3 is 11 amino acids. Germline loops: CDR1 SEHNR, CDR2 FQNEAQ (reference sequence). CDR3 amino acids: CASQDTGELFF. The CDR3 DNA is TGTGCCAGCCAAGACACCGGGGAGCTGTTTTTT.

The V and J genes are TRBV29-1 and TRBJ2-1, with D possibly TRBD2 on 5 matching bases. Looked up from germline, CDR1 is SQVTM and CDR2 is ANQGSEA. This CDR3 spans 10 amino acids. This chain's CDR3 is CRRRSGQPFF. Written as DNA, the CDR3 is TGCAGGCGGAGGTCGGGTCAGCCGTTCTTC.

This clonotype was counted at least ten times. The rearrangement joins TRBV9 to TRBJ2-3, with 14 nucleotides matching TRBD2. V was pared by 3 bases and J by 3 bases, with 3 bases of the junction left unmatched. Germline CDR1 is SGDLS and CDR2 is YYNGEE. The CDR3 totals 16 residues. The CDR3 DNA reads TGTGCCAGCAGCGGACTAGCGGGGGGGCCGACAGATACGCAGTATTTT. It encodes CASSGLAGGPTDTQYF. Variable domain in full (rest from reference TRBV9 and TRBJ2-3): DSGVTQTPKHLITATGQRVTLRCSPRSGDLSVYWYQQSLDQGLQFLIQYYNGEERAKGNILERFSAQQFPDLHSELNLSSLELGDSALYFCASSGLAGGPTDTQYFGPGTRLTVL.

The DNA of the CDR3 is TGCGCCAGCAGCGTGTCTGACAGGCTGGGCTACAATGAGCAGTTCTTC. This sequence encodes CASSVSDRLGYNEQFF. The rearrangement links TRBV5-1 to TRBJ2-1, with a possible D match to TRBD1 (6 bases). Germline lookup yields CDR1 SGHRS and CDR2 YFSETQ. With 4 bases removed from V and 3 bases from J, the gap between germline ends came to 17 bases. This CDR3 comprises 16 residues.

The gene calls are TRBV20-1 and TRBJ1-1, with D possibly being TRBD1 (5 bases). The V gene's germline CDR1 is DFQATT and CDR2 SNEGSKA (reference sequence). The CDR3 has 14 residues. Trimming removed 1 base from V and 3 bases from J, with 12 bases in between. DNA of the CDR3: TGCAGTGCTAGAGTCTGGGGGTGGGACACTGAAGCTTTCTTT. This translates into CSARVWGWDTEAFF.

This clonotype showed up just a few times. DNA for the CDR3: TGTGCCAGCAGGAGCCTCAATTACCAAGAGACCCAGTACTTC. Residues: CASRSLNYQETQYF. V gene TRBV6-2 or TRBV6-3 combines with J gene TRBJ2-5; D remains unclear. The CDR3 is made up of 14 amino acids. The germline gives CDR1 MNHEY, CDR2 SVGEGT. V lost 6 bases, J lost 0 bases, and 11 bases lay in between.

This chain connects TRBV11-2 to TRBJ2-5, with D unresolved. V was clipped by 6 bases and J by 5 bases, with 22 bases between them. CDR3 size: 16 residues. In germline, CDR1 is SGHAT, CDR2 FQNNGV. This chain's CDR3 is CASSNRERMPRETQYF. Here the CDR3 DNA reads TGTGCCAGCAGTAACCGAGAAAGGATGCCCCGGGAGACCCAGTACTTC.

V and J are TRBV6-1 and TRBJ1-3, with a weak D call TRBD1 (5 bases). Germline CDR1 reads MNHNS; CDR2 reads SASEGT. The V end lost 6 bases, the J end lost 0 bases, and 15 bases lay between the germline ends. This CDR3 spans 16 amino acids. In nucleotides, the CDR3 is TGTGCCAGCAGCAAAGATCAGGGCCTCTCTGGAAACACCATATATTTT. The encoded protein is CASSKDQGLSGNTIYF.

The V and J genes are TRBV28 and TRBJ2-7; tentatively, D is TRBD1 or TRBD2 (5 bases each). V lost 4 bases and J 1 base, leaving 17 bases between the germline ends. The CDR3 has 16 residues. The germline gives CDR1 MDHEN, CDR2 SYDVKM. The CDR3 loop is CASSSPGTPGSYEQYF. The CDR3 DNA is TGTGCCAGCAGTTCCCCCGGGACCCCAGGATCCTACGAGCAGTACTTC.

The chain has TRBV2 and TRBJ2-5, with 7 bases that match TRBD2. The CDR3 consists of 15 residues. Germline V CDR1 and CDR2: SNHLY, FYNNEI. J lost 1 base, V lost 6 bases, and 8 bases had no gene match. Here the CDR3 DNA reads TGTGCCAGCAGAAAGGGGACTATATTCCAAGAGACCCAGTACTTC. It is translated as CASRKGTIFQETQYF. Combining the CDR3 with reference TRBV2 and TRBJ2-5 gives the whole variable domain EPEVTQTPSHQVTQMGQEVILRCVPISNHLYFYWYRQILGQKVEFLVSFYNNEISEKSEIFDDQFSVERPDGSNFTLKIRSTKLEDSAMYFCASRKGTIFQETQYFGPGTRLLVL.

The genes are TRBV4-3 and TRBJ2-2; TRBD2 matches at 12 bases. J lost 2 bases, V lost 4 bases, and 5 bases had no gene match. The V gene's germline CDR1 is LGHNA and CDR2 YSLEER. This CDR3 comprises 17 residues. CDR3 in DNA: TGCGCCAGCAGCCCCACTAGCGGGGGGCCTAACACCGGGGAGCTGTTTTTT. Encoded protein: CASSPTSGGPNTGELFF.

V is TRBV20-1 and J is TRBJ2-1, with 7 bases that match TRBD1. The CDR3 runs to 17 residues. The V segment lost 1 base and the J segment 5 bases; nucleotides outside the gene matches: 14. The germline CDR1 and CDR2 sequences are DFQATT and SNEGSKA (reference sequence). CDR3 bases: TGCAGTGCTAGAGCAGAAGAGGGACAGCCTTCAAACAATGAGCAGTTCTTC. Encoded protein: CSARAEEGQPSNNEQFF.

This clonotype was observed a handful of times. This chain uses TRBV27 with TRBJ2-3; D remains ambiguous. Germline V gene data show CDR1 as MNHEY and CDR2 as SMNVEV (reference sequence). With 5 bases removed from V and 0 bases from J, the gap between germline ends came to 12 bases. The CDR3 covers 15 residues. CDR3 region: CASSPSGYSTDTQYF. Here the CDR3 DNA reads TGTGCCAGCAGTCCGTCCGGATATAGCACAGATACGCAGTATTTT.

This clonotype was counted between two and nine times. This chain joins TRBV20-1 and TRBJ2-7; D possibly uses TRBD1 or TRBD2 (5 bases each). Germline V gene lookup returns CDR1 DFQATT and CDR2 SNEGSKA (reference sequence). V dropped 0 bases and J dropped 7 bases, with 22 bases sitting between them. The CDR3 covers 16 residues. CDR3 coding DNA: TGCAGTGCTAGAGATCGCCGATTGGCAGGGCGGGTGGAGCAGTACTTC. Its protein product is CSARDRRLAGRVEQYF.

This clonotype was seen only a few times. This sequence joins TRBV14 and TRBJ2-1, with TRBD2 as a possible D gene (6 bases). The ends were cut back, 4 bases at V and 14 bases at J, with 18 bases in the middle. Germline V gene sequence: CDR1 SGHDN, CDR2 FVKESK. The CDR3 consists of 13 residues. For the CDR3, the DNA is TGTGCCAGCAGCCCTCGAATCGGGGGAGTTAAGTTCTTC. This gives the protein CASSPRIGGVKFF.

This clonotype was detected only a few times. This rearrangement joins TRBV20-1 to TRBJ2-5; weak D call: TRBD1 (5 bases). The CDR3 sequence is 13 residues long. The V end lost 6 bases, the J end lost 1 base, and 12 bases lay between the germline ends. From germline, CDR1 is DFQATT and CDR2 SNEGSKA (reference sequence). The CDR3 sequence: CSANTGFQETQYF. DNA for the CDR3: TGCAGTGCGAACACAGGCTTCCAAGAGACCCAGTACTTC.

The V call is TRBV7-9, the J call TRBJ2-2; 9 bases are shared with TRBD2. With V trimmed by 6 bases and J by 6 bases, 8 bases remained unmatched. The germline gives CDR1 SEHNR, CDR2 FQNEAQ (reference sequence). The CDR3 extends over 15 amino acids. CDR3 DNA sequence: TGTGCCAGCAGTCCCTCTAGCGGGGAATCCGGGGAGCTGTTTTTT. This sequence encodes CASSPSSGESGELFF.

In its sample, this clonotype was seen a few times. The CDR3 protein is CAISDLVLAHEQYF. CDR3 nucleotides: TGTGCCATCAGTGACCTGGTGCTAGCCCACGAGCAGTACTTC. J is TRBJ2-7 and V is TRBV10-3; tentatively, D is TRBD2 (5 bases). Looked up from germline, CDR1 is ENHRY and CDR2 is SYGVKD. V was shortened by 3 bases and J by 5 bases, with 14 bases between the two germline ends. The CDR3 is 14 residues long.

A note on this clonotype: A read error may account for a junction end that differs from germline. The chain recombines TRBV7-6 with TRBJ2-3; D tentatively reads TRBD1 or TRBD2 (5 bases each). This CDR3 region has 17 residues. Per germline, CDR1 SGHVS and CDR2 FNYEAQ. The DNA of the CDR3 is TGTGCCATCAGCCCTAGGCTGGGGACCGTTAGCACAGATACGCAGTATTTT. Its protein is CAISPRLGTVSTDTQYF.

This clonotype was detected only once. The chain links TRBV12-3 or TRBV12-4 to TRBJ2-3; a possible D gene is TRBD2 (6 bases). Trimming shortened V by 3 bases and J by 6 bases, and 13 bases separated the two germline ends. This CDR3 contains 14 residues. The CDR3 DNA follows: TGTGCCAGCAGTTTTCGTCTAGCGATGGATACGCAGTATTTT. It specifies CASSFRLAMDTQYF.

The CDR3 sequence: CASSLAGTGGETQYF. In nucleotides, the CDR3 is TGCGCCAGCAGCTTGGCCGGGACAGGTGGAGAGACCCAGTACTTC. V gene TRBV5-1 combines with J gene TRBJ2-5; 8 bases line up with TRBD1. V dropped 0 bases and J dropped 4; count of bases not matched to a gene: 5. The germline CDR1 and CDR2 sequences are SGHRS and YFSETQ. This CDR3 comprises 15 residues.

The chain couples TRBV5-1 to TRBJ2-7; 11 bases are shared with TRBD2. CDR1 and CDR2 from the germline V gene are SGHRS and YFSETQ. Trimming at V came to 3 bases and at J to 4 bases, leaving 6 bases not matched to a gene. CDR3 length equals 15 residues. The CDR3 reads CASSWELAGVYEQYF. In nucleotides, the CDR3 is TGCGCCAGCAGCTGGGAACTAGCGGGAGTGTACGAGCAGTACTTC.

The CDR3 region is CASSSTVLAKNIQYF. CDR3 coding DNA: TGTGCCAGCAGTTCGACGGTACTAGCCAAAAACATTCAGTACTTC. This chain uses TRBV12-3 or TRBV12-4 with TRBJ2-4; no reliable D call. Deletions cut 4 bases from V and 0 bases from J, with 10 bases between. The length of the CDR3 is 15 residues.

This clonotype was recorded many times. The chain links TRBV4-3 to TRBJ2-1, with 7 bases identical to TRBD2. V was clipped by 0 bases and J by 7 bases; unmatched bases: 12. This CDR3 is 17 amino acids long. The germline V gene encodes CDR1 LGHNA and CDR2 YSLEER. Here the CDR3 DNA reads TGCGCCAGCAGCCAAGATCGACGGGGGAGGGCCAATAATGAGCAGTTCTTC. Translation: CASSQDRRGRANNEQFF.

This clonotype was picked up a small number of times. The J gene is TRBJ1-2, the V gene TRBV6-5, with 7 positions matching TRBD1. J was trimmed by 4 bases and V by 0 bases; bases with no gene match: 5. Per the germline V gene, CDR1 is MNHEY and CDR2 is SVGAGI. The CDR3 is 15 residues long. CDR3 in DNA: TGTGCCAGCAGTTACTCGACGGGACAGATCTATGGCTACACCTTC. Translation gives CASSYSTGQIYGYTF.